These T cell receptor beta chains were read from a single sample in a study of T cell responses to AZD1222 COVID-19 vaccine. Profiled with immunoSEQ multiplex PCR; TCRdb holds only in-frame clones, not every one. This sample has roughly 140,000 clones; approximately 88% occur once, and the top ten carry roughly 3.5%. The material sequenced was peripheral blood, taken on day 0 of MenACWY control vaccination. These receptors all come from an adult in good health. Each CDR3 is given with its conserved first and last residue. A D gene is named only where the DNA matches it firmly. Clone size is given for some rows only: seen once, a few or many times, or a class if the clone is expanded.

V gene	D gene	clone size	J gene	CDR3 length	CDR3 DNA	CDR3 protein
TRBV10-1	.	.	TRBJ2-5	12	TGCGCCAGCAGACCGGGAAAGGAGACCCAGTACTTC	CASRPGKETQYF
TRBV30	TRBD1	once	TRBJ1-1	14	TGTGCCTGGGATCGGGACAGGGGCTACACTGAAGCTTTCTTT	CAWDRDRGYTEAFF
TRBV5-6	TRBD2	.	TRBJ2-1	16	TGTGCCAGCAGCTTGCTCGGGACTAGCGTTTACAATGAGCAGTTCTTC	CASSLLGTSVYNEQFF
TRBV25-1	.	.	TRBJ1-2	13	TGTGCCAGCAGTGAAGGCCAGTACCATGGCTACACCTTC	CASSEGQYHGYTF
TRBV2	.	.	TRBJ1-3	14	TGTGCCAGCGGACAAGGCCCATTTGTGTCGCCCATATATTTT	CASGQGPFVSPIYF
TRBV12-5	.	.	TRBJ1-5	21	TGTGCTAGTGGTTTGGCGGCTGAGGCCAAGCCTGTGGGAGATAGCAATCAGCCCCAGCATTTT	CASGLAAEAKPVGDSNQPQHF
TRBV19	.	.	TRBJ2-6	13	TGTGCCACTAGACCCTCTGGGGCCAACGTCCTGACTTTC	CATRPSGANVLTF
TRBV15	.	few	TRBJ1-2	13	TGTGCCACCAGCCTTCGATCAGGCTATGGCTACACCTTC	CATSLRSGYGYTF
TRBV27	TRBD1	.	TRBJ2-7	18	TGTGCCAGCAGTTTATTGGGGACAGGGGGCCCCATATCTTACGAGCAGTACTTC	CASSLLGTGGPISYEQYF
TRBV5-5	.	once	TRBJ1-1	13	TGTGCCAGCAGCTTGTCAAGAGGCACTGAAGCTTTCTTT	CASSLSRGTEAFF
TRBV19	.	.	TRBJ2-1	15	TGTGCCAGTAGTATACCAGGGAGCTCCTACAATGAGCAGTTCTTC	CASSIPGSSYNEQFF
TRBV5-6	TRBD1	.	TRBJ1-1	13	TGTGCCAGCAGCCAGGACAGGGTTGAGGAAGCTTTCTTT	CASSQDRVEEAFF
TRBV18	.	.	TRBJ2-3	14	TGTGCCAGCTCACCACTGGGGGGCCCAGATACGCAGTATTTT	CASSPLGGPDTQYF
TRBV4-3	.	.	TRBJ2-2	14	TGCGCCAGCAGCCGGGGGGCGAGCACCGGGGAGCTGTTTTTT	CASSRGASTGELFF
TRBV2	TRBD1	few	TRBJ2-6	16	TGTGCCAGCATCCGGGACAGGATCTCTGGGGCCAACGTCCTGACTTTC	CASIRDRISGANVLTF
TRBV7-8	TRBD1	.	TRBJ1-1	16	TGTGCCAGCAGCGGGGGACAGATAGTATTGAACACTGAAGCTTTCTTT	CASSGGQIVLNTEAFF
TRBV10-3	.	.	TRBJ2-2	14	TGTGCCATCAGTGAGGTGGGGGCGACCGGGGAGCTGTTTTTT	CAISEVGATGELFF
TRBV11-3	.	.	TRBJ2-5	14	TGTGCCAGCAGCTTAGTGGCAGACCAAGAGACCCAGTACTTC	CASSLVADQETQYF
TRBV7-9	.	.	TRBJ2-7	12	TGTGCCAGCAGCCTCGGACACAACGAGCAGTACTTC	CASSLGHNEQYF
TRBV7-9	TRBD1	.	TRBJ1-4	13	TGTGCCACTCCGGGACAGGGCAATGAAAAACTGTTTTTT	CATPGQGNEKLFF
TRBV7-2	TRBD2	.	TRBJ2-1	14	TGTGCCAGCAGCCCCCGGGAGGAATACAATGAGCAGTTCTTC	CASSPREEYNEQFF
TRBV5-6	TRBD1	.	TRBJ2-6	18	TGTGCCAGCAGCCGACGGACAGGGGGCGCTTCTGGGGCCAACGTCCTGACTTTC	CASSRRTGGASGANVLTF
TRBV7-3	TRBD1	.	TRBJ1-2	16	TGTGCCAGCAGCTTAACCCGGGACAGTGTTAACTATGGCTACACCTTC	CASSLTRDSVNYGYTF
TRBV18	TRBD1	.	TRBJ2-7	14	TGTGCCAGCTCACTTGACAGGGGACGGGACGAGCAGTACTTC	CASSLDRGRDEQYF
TRBV4-1	TRBD1	.	TRBJ1-2	15	TGCGCCAGCAGCCAACGCGGACAGGGGAGATATGGCTACACCTTC	CASSQRGQGRYGYTF
TRBV18	.	.	TRBJ2-7	13	TGTGCCACCGCCGGGTCGTTATCGGGCGAGCAGTACTTC	CATAGSLSGEQYF
TRBV6-2/TRBV6-3	.	.	TRBJ2-1	12	TGTGCCAGCAGTGGCGAGTACAATGAGCAGTTCTTC	CASSGEYNEQFF
TRBV7-3	.	.	TRBJ1-3	16	TGTGCCAGCAGCCCCCGTCCAGAGAGCTCTGGAAACACCATATATTTT	CASSPRPESSGNTIYF
TRBV18	.	.	TRBJ2-5	12	TGTGCCAGCTCACCGGAAGGAGAGACCCAGTACTTC	CASSPEGETQYF
TRBV6-6	.	once	TRBJ1-4	11	TGTGCCAGCAGGCGGGCCGCAAAACTGTTTTTT	CASRRAAKLFF
TRBV19	TRBD1	few	TRBJ2-4	17	TGTGCCAGTAGTATAGGGGCCCCGACAGGGGCCAAAAACATTCAGTACTTC	CASSIGAPTGAKNIQYF
TRBV10-3	.	.	TRBJ1-1	13	TGTGCCATTTCCCGGGACACCGAAACTGAAGCTTTCTTT	CAISRDTETEAFF
TRBV7-6	TRBD1	.	TRBJ2-7	15	TGTGCCAGCAGCGTCCGGGACAGCACTACCTACGAGCAGTACTTC	CASSVRDSTTYEQYF
TRBV6-5	.	.	TRBJ2-5	13	TGTGCCAGCAGTTACGACAGAGGGGAGACCCAGTACTTC	CASSYDRGETQYF
TRBV24-1	TRBD2	.	TRBJ2-1	14	TGTGCCACCAGTACTTTAGCGGGGGGGCATGAGCAGTTCTTC	CATSTLAGGHEQFF
TRBV29-1	.	.	TRBJ2-1	10	TGCAGCGTTGGTGCCAATGAGCAGTTCTTC	CSVGANEQFF
TRBV7-2	.	.	TRBJ1-2	14	TGTGCCAGCAGCTTATTTGGAGGGAACTATGGCTACACCTTC	CASSLFGGNYGYTF
TRBV18	.	.	TRBJ1-5	14	TGTGCCAGCTCAGAAGACAGGTCTGCTCAGCCCCAGCATTTT	CASSEDRSAQPQHF
TRBV7-2	.	once	TRBJ2-3	19	TGTGCCAGCAGGAGGACCGCGCCTTATAAATCGGCCTCCGCAGATACGCAGTATTTT	CASRRTAPYKSASADTQYF
TRBV6-1	.	once	TRBJ1-2	14	TGTGCCAGCAGTGAAGCCGGGCCCATCGGGGGCTACACCTTC	CASSEAGPIGGYTF
TRBV15	TRBD2	.	TRBJ2-3	17	TGTGCCACCAGCAGAGGGGGGCTAGCGGGGGACCAACCTACGCAGTATTTT	CATSRGGLAGDQPTQYF
TRBV6-2/TRBV6-3	.	few	TRBJ2-7	15	TGTGCCAGCAGTCGACTGTTCCCCCCGTCCTACGAGCAGTACTTC	CASSRLFPPSYEQYF
TRBV29-1	.	.	TRBJ2-3	15	TGCAGCGTTGAAGATTCAGGGGAGAGCACAGATACGCAGTATTTT	CSVEDSGESTDTQYF
TRBV6-5	.	.	TRBJ1-1	11	TGTGCCAGCAGTCCAGGCAATGGAGCTTTCTTT	CASSPGNGAFF
TRBV28	TRBD1	.	TRBJ2-7	12	TGTGCCAGCAAGACAGGGCCCTACGAGCAGTACTTC	CASKTGPYEQYF
TRBV3-1/TRBV3-2	.	few	TRBJ2-5	15	TGTGCCAGCAGCCAAGGAAATCAGGGTCGGAAGACCCAGTACTTC	CASSQGNQGRKTQYF
TRBV15	TRBD2	.	TRBJ2-7	17	TGTGCCACCAGCAGAGAGGGACTAGCGGGAGGTGTAGACGAGCAGTACTTC	CATSREGLAGGVDEQYF
TRBV12-5	.	.	TRBJ1-4	13	TGTGCTAGTGGTTTGCCGACCGGGGGAAAACTGTTTTTT	CASGLPTGGKLFF